These T cell receptor beta chains were read from a single sample in a study of blood T cell repertoires in COVID-19. Assay used: immunoSEQ multiplex PCR; TCRdb lists only in-frame clones, some missing. Here the sample spans tens of thousands of clones, 84% being singletons. Sequenced: peripheral blood. Receptors were obtained from a man aged 65 to 85 with active COVID-19. The CDR3 runs from the conserved cysteine through the conserved F or W. Fields, in order: D gene, V gene, J gene, clone size, CDR3 DNA, CDR3 protein. A D gene is named only where the DNA matches it firmly. Clone size is shown for a subset of rows, as once, few, many or a class of expanded clone.

-	TRBV28	TRBJ2-2	-	TGTGCCAGCAGTTTGCTGGCCCCCGCCGGGGAGCTGTTTTTT	CASSLLAPAGELFF
-	TRBV10-3	TRBJ2-6	-	TGTGCCATCACTTGGACGGGAAGCTCTGGGGCCAACGTCCTGACTTTC	CAITWTGSSGANVLTF
TRBD1	TRBV2	TRBJ1-6	-	TGTGCCAGCAGCGTCGACAGGGGGGGATCACCCCTCCACTTT	CASSVDRGGSPLHF
TRBD2	TRBV3-1/TRBV3-2	TRBJ2-5	once	TGTGCCAGCAGCCAGGGACTAGCGGGGGGCCGGGGGGAGACCCAGTACTTC	CASSQGLAGGRGETQYF
-	TRBV28	TRBJ2-7	once	TGTGCCAGCACGGGAGCCTACGAGCAGTACTTC	CASTGAYEQYF
TRBD1	TRBV6-5	TRBJ1-6	-	TGTGCCAGCAGTTTGGGACAGGGTGCGAATTCACCCCTCCACTTT	CASSLGQGANSPLHF
TRBD1	TRBV6-6	TRBJ1-4	-	TGTGCCAGCAGTTACTCGACAGGGGGAAAACTGTTTTTT	CASSYSTGGKLFF
TRBD1	TRBV6-5	TRBJ2-3	-	TGTGCCAGCAAGGGGGCAACAGATACGCAGTATTTT	CASKGATDTQYF
TRBD2	TRBV7-9	TRBJ2-1	-	TGTGCCAGCAGCTGGGCAGGAGCGGGGACGGGTGAGCAGTTCTTC	CASSWAGAGTGEQFF
-	TRBV19	TRBJ2-6	-	TGTGCCAGTAGTATAGAGGGGGGGCTCTACTCTGGGGCCAACGTCCTGACTTTC	CASSIEGGLYSGANVLTF
-	TRBV21-1	TRBJ2-1	-	TGTGCCAGCAGCAAAAGGAGAGAACAGGGGCCCGAGAGCTCCTACAATGAGCAGTTCTTC	CASSKRREQGPESSYNEQFF
TRBD1	TRBV7-3	TRBJ1-1	-	TGTGCCAGCAGCCCCTCTTGGGGGGACAGGGGTAGGACTGAAGCTTTCTTT	CASSPSWGDRGRTEAFF
-	TRBV6-2/TRBV6-3	TRBJ1-5	-	TGTGCCAGCAGTTACGCGTGGGCTGGTCAGCCCCAGCATTTT	CASSYAWAGQPQHF
-	TRBV3-1/TRBV3-2	TRBJ1-1	-	TGTGCCAGCAGCCGGGCGGGCAGCAAAGCTTTCTTT	CASSRAGSKAFF
TRBD1	TRBV28	TRBJ2-7	-	TGTGCCAGCAGTTTACCAGGGACAGGGGGCTTCGAGCAGTACTTC	CASSLPGTGGFEQYF
TRBD2	TRBV11-3	TRBJ2-1	-	TGTGCCAGCAGTAAGACTAGCGGGGGAACACACTACAATGAGCAGTTCTTC	CASSKTSGGTHYNEQFF
-	TRBV2	TRBJ1-6	-	TGTGCCAGCAGGCCTGCACAGGGTGTGTCACCCCTCCACTTT	CASRPAQGVSPLHF
TRBD1	TRBV18	TRBJ1-2	once	TGTGCCAGCTCACCACCGTATACTGGTGGACTCAGGACCCGGGACAGGGCTAACTATGGCTACACCTTC	CASSPPYTGGLRTRDRANYGYTF
-	TRBV6-2/TRBV6-3	TRBJ2-5	-	TGTGCCAGCAGTTTCGCAGGACAAGAGACCCAGTACTTC	CASSFAGQETQYF
-	TRBV18	TRBJ1-4	once	TGTGCCAGCTCACCAGGGACTTATGAAAAACTGTTTTTT	CASSPGTYEKLFF
TRBD2	TRBV5-4	TRBJ2-7	-	TGTGCCAGCAGCTTCGGACTAGACTCTACCTACGAGCAGTACTTC	CASSFGLDSTYEQYF
TRBD1	TRBV6-9	TRBJ2-4	-	TGTGCCAGCTTAACAGGGGATAACATTCAGTACTTC	CASLTGDNIQYF
TRBD2	TRBV27	TRBJ2-2	-	TGTGCCAGCAAACGGGGCAGTACGGGACTAGCGGGGGGGCCTGGCACCGGGGAGCTGTTTTTT	CASKRGSTGLAGGPGTGELFF
-	TRBV4-2	TRBJ2-7	-	TGTGCCAGCAGCCCTGGCGGAGGGTCTAACTACGAGCAGTACTTC	CASSPGGGSNYEQYF
TRBD1	TRBV10-3	TRBJ2-5	-	TGTGCCATCAGTCAAGGGACAGAGCAAGAGACCCAGTACTTC	CAISQGTEQETQYF
-	TRBV25-1	TRBJ1-4	medium-sized	TGTGCCAGCAACGTGGGTCCTCGGGGTGAAAAACTGTTTTTT	CASNVGPRGEKLFF
-	TRBV2	TRBJ1-2	-	TGTGCCAGCAGTGAGGCAGGGAGGGGATTCTATGGCTACACCTTC	CASSEAGRGFYGYTF
TRBD1	TRBV30	TRBJ2-5	-	TGTGCCTGGAGTACCGACAGGGGGCGGGAGACCCAGTACTTC	CAWSTDRGRETQYF
-	TRBV28	TRBJ1-3	-	TGTGCCAGCAGTTTATTCGGACAGTTTATAGTATATTTT	CASSLFGQFIVYF
TRBD1	TRBV7-8	TRBJ1-5	once	TGTGCCAGCAGCTTAAGGACAGGGCCCTATAGCAATCAGCCCCAGCATTTT	CASSLRTGPYSNQPQHF
-	TRBV19	TRBJ1-1	few	TGTGCCAGTAGTATAAACGGAGTGAAGGGGTTGAACACTGAAGCTTTCTTT	CASSINGVKGLNTEAFF
TRBD1	TRBV29-1	TRBJ2-4	-	TGCAGCGCCAAAACAGGGGGCAAAAACATTCAGTACTTC	CSAKTGGKNIQYF
TRBD1	TRBV7-9	TRBJ2-3	-	TGTGCCAGCAGCAGCTACAGGGGTGGCACAGATACGCAGTATTTT	CASSSYRGGTDTQYF
-	TRBV5-1	TRBJ1-6	-	TGCGCCAGCAGCTCAGGGCAGATTAATTCACCCCTCCACTTT	CASSSGQINSPLHF
TRBD2	TRBV5-1	TRBJ2-7	-	TGCGCCAGCAGCTTGGGTCCTAGCGGGGACTCCTACGAGCAGTACTTC	CASSLGPSGDSYEQYF
-	TRBV19	TRBJ1-2	-	TGTGCCAGTAGTATTCTGGCTTTTTACTCACATACGGGGTATGGCTACACCTTC	CASSILAFYSHTGYGYTF
-	TRBV5-1	TRBJ2-5	-	TGCGCCAGCAGCTTGGACAGAAGAGAGACCCAGTACTTC	CASSLDRRETQYF
TRBD2	TRBV7-2	TRBJ2-1	-	TGTGCCAGCACCCGGGGGGGCCCCCGAAACAATGAGCAGTTCTTC	CASTRGGPRNNEQFF
-	TRBV6-6	TRBJ1-1	-	TGTGCCAGCAGTCCGTTGGGAGTTTCAGGCACTGAAGCTTTCTTT	CASSPLGVSGTEAFF
TRBD1	TRBV3-1/TRBV3-2	TRBJ1-4	-	TGTGCCAGCAGCGTCAGGGGGAATGAAAAACTGTTTTTT	CASSVRGNEKLFF
-	TRBV11-2	TRBJ2-3	-	TGTGCCAGCAGCTTAGATCACGAGGCAGATACGCAGTATTTT	CASSLDHEADTQYF
-	TRBV7-9	TRBJ2-2	-	TGTGCCAGCAGATCCCCTTTGGGGGGGCCGAACACCGGGGAGCTGTTTTTT	CASRSPLGGPNTGELFF
-	TRBV2	TRBJ1-4	-	TGTGCCAGCATCAGATCACCTAATGAAAAACTGTTTTTT	CASIRSPNEKLFF
-	TRBV10-3	TRBJ2-7	-	TGTGCCACCCGCGCGGAGAGTTTGCAGTACTTC	CATRAESLQYF
TRBD2	TRBV9	TRBJ2-5	-	TGTGCCAGCAGCCCATGGGGGGGGAGGATGGAGACCCAGTACTTC	CASSPWGGRMETQYF
-	TRBV30	TRBJ1-4	-	TGTGCCTGGAGTGTCCCAGGGACTAATGAAAAACTGTTTTTT	CAWSVPGTNEKLFF
TRBD2	TRBV7-8	TRBJ2-7	-	TGTGCCAGCAGCCGAGGACTAGCGGGGGGATACCAGTACTTC	CASSRGLAGGYQYF
-	TRBV13	TRBJ1-1	-	TGTGCCAGCAGCTTAGGGCGGGGCAGGACTGAAGCTTTCTTT	CASSLGRGRTEAFF
-	TRBV5-6	TRBJ2-1	once	TGTGCCAGCAGCCGAATGGGGCTGCAGTTCTTC	CASSRMGLQFF
-	TRBV28	TRBJ2-7	-	TGTGCCACCGCCGACGGGGTTTACGAGCAGTACTTC	CATADGVYEQYF
TRBD1	TRBV7-9	TRBJ1-3	-	TGTGCCAGCAGCTCGACAGGGGGTGCAGCTGGAAACACCATATATTTT	CASSSTGGAAGNTIYF
-	TRBV10-3	TRBJ2-5	-	TGTGCCATCAGTGAGGGCACCCCTAGGGAGACCCAGTACTTC	CAISEGTPRETQYF
TRBD2	TRBV6-2/TRBV6-3	TRBJ2-1	-	TGTGCCAGCAGTACGGGACTAATCTACAATGAGCAGTTCTTC	CASSTGLIYNEQFF
TRBD1	TRBV15	TRBJ1-1	-	TGTGCCACCAGCAGAGATGGGACAGGGATTGGCACTGAAGCTTTCTTT	CATSRDGTGIGTEAFF
-	TRBV4-3	TRBJ1-1	-	TGCGCCAGCAGCCAAGAGGGCGACCCAGGGACTGAAGCTTTCTTT	CASSQEGDPGTEAFF
TRBD1	TRBV15	TRBJ1-5	-	TGTGCCACCAGCTCCACAGGGGGCGTATTCCGGCAGCCCCAGCATTTT	CATSSTGGVFRQPQHF
TRBD1	TRBV6-1	TRBJ1-1	once	TGTGCCAGTCACAGGGGGCTAAACACTGAAGCTTTCTTT	CASHRGLNTEAFF